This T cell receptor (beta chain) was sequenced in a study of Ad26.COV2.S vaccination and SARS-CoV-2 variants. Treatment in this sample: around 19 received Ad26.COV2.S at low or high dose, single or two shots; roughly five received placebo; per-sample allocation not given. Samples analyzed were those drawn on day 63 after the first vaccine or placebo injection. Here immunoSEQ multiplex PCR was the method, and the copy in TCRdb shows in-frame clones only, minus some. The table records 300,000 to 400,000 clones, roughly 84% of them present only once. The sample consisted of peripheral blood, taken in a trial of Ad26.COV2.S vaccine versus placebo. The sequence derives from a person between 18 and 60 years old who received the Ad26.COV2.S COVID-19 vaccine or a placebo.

The CDR3 here is CASSITGGNEQFF. CDR3 in DNA: TGTGCCAGCAGCATAACAGGGGGTAATGAGCAGTTCTTC. The gene calls are TRBV9 and TRBJ2-1; TRBD1 matches at 8 bases. Germline lookup yields CDR1 SGDLS and CDR2 YYNGEE. Trimming removed 4 bases from V and 7 bases from J; junction bases left unmatched: 4. The CDR3 has 13 amino acids.